This is a list of T cell receptor beta chains from one sample in a study of blood T cell repertoires in COVID-19. Produced via immunoSEQ multiplex PCR; TCRdb's table is partial and in-frame only. The data show roughly 120,000 clones, roughly 84% seen once. Sample: peripheral blood. The receptor set was obtained from a woman older than 75 with active or convalescent COVID-19. Each CDR3 is given with its conserved first and last residue. A D gene is named only where the DNA matches it firmly. Some rows mark clone size as missing; the rest say once, few, many or name a class of expanded clone.

V gene	D gene	J gene	CDR3 length	clone size	CDR3 protein	CDR3 DNA
TRBV24-1	-	TRBJ1-6	13	-	CATSARGGSPLHF	TGTGCCACCAGTGCTAGGGGAGGCTCACCCCTCCACTTT
TRBV6-6	TRBD1	TRBJ1-1	13	-	CASRGQQNTEAFF	TGTGCCAGCAGGGGACAGCAGAACACTGAAGCTTTCTTT
TRBV28	TRBD2	TRBJ2-1	14	-	CASTPLAGVNEQFF	TGTGCCAGCACCCCACTAGCGGGAGTCAATGAGCAGTTCTTC
TRBV19	TRBD2	TRBJ2-1	18	-	CASSIALAGGPDSNEQFF	TGTGCCAGTAGTATAGCGCTAGCGGGAGGGCCAGACTCCAATGAGCAGTTCTTC
TRBV3-1/TRBV3-2	TRBD2	TRBJ2-5	15	-	CASSRLAVYQETQYF	TGTGCCAGCAGCCGACTAGCGGTTTACCAAGAGACCCAGTACTTC
TRBV15	-	TRBJ1-2	14	-	CATSSTKTGGGYTF	TGTGCCACCAGCAGTACGAAGACAGGCGGCGGCTACACCTTC
TRBV10-3	-	TRBJ2-6	18	-	CAISGLQGKESGANVLTF	TGTGCCATCAGTGGGCTTCAGGGAAAAGAGTCTGGGGCCAACGTCCTGACTTTC
TRBV6-4	-	TRBJ2-1	15	-	CASSDKGEILNEQFF	TGTGCCAGCAGTGACAAGGGGGAGATTCTTAATGAGCAGTTCTTC
TRBV21-1	-	TRBJ1-2	14	-	CASSKEGQGVGYTF	TGTGCCAGCAGCAAAGAAGGACAGGGGGTCGGCTACACCTTC
TRBV9	-	TRBJ1-2	15	-	CASSVDVSSNYGYTF	TGTGCCAGCAGCGTAGATGTCAGTTCTAACTATGGCTACACCTTC
TRBV10-1	-	TRBJ1-4	13	-	CASSRTVNEKLFF	TGCGCCAGCAGTCGCACAGTCAATGAAAAACTGTTTTTT
TRBV7-3	TRBD2	TRBJ2-5	15	-	CASSLSGIERETQYF	TGTGCCAGCAGTTTAAGCGGGATTGAGAGAGAGACCCAGTACTTC
TRBV5-1	-	TRBJ2-6	15	-	CASSFSLSGTNVLTF	TGCGCCAGCAGCTTCTCTCTCTCTGGCACCAACGTCCTGACTTTC
TRBV4-2	-	TRBJ2-6	16	-	CASSQDQASGANVLTF	TGTGCCAGCAGCCAAGACCAGGCCTCTGGGGCCAACGTCCTGACTTTC
TRBV9	-	TRBJ1-1	16	once	CASSPGSWSGNTEAFF	TGTGCCAGCAGCCCTGGTAGTTGGTCGGGGAACACTGAAGCTTTCTTT
TRBV5-4	-	TRBJ2-5	14	-	CASSLRHFGETQYF	TGTGCCAGCAGCTTGAGGCACTTCGGGGAGACCCAGTACTTC